What follows is one T cell receptor (beta chain) and its context. In its sample, this clone was seen once. The clone's antigen remains unknown. Within one base of it there is no much larger clone, and no base qualities were kept. Each collaborating institution followed its own protocols to collect whole blood in K2EDTA tubes. For TCRbeta analysis, collaborator samples were shipped as frozen whole blood, as isolated PBMCs, or as DNA extracted from either sample type. This sample is part of a study of blood T cell repertoires in COVID-19 (dated by TCRdb to 2020 to 2021). General notes on the study: The collaborator samples originated in the United States, Italy and Spain and spanned the acute and convalescent phases of COVID-19. The prospective study material was composed of cDNA or gDNA derived from T cells, B-cell-depleted T cells, or PBMCs. Subjects who had been exposed to COVID-19, were actively infected with it, or had recovered from it provided the deeply sampled blood TCRbeta repertoires that made up the dataset. The repertoires were released in a freely available public database meant as a resource for research on the immune response to SARS-CoV-2. The samples were drawn from two sources: the first 160 participants of the ongoing ImmuneRACE study, and about 1,300 subjects contributed by 6 global collaborators. A de-identified subject ID, COVID-19 status, age in years and sex were almost always included in the sample metadata. HLA class I and class II types, where available, came from metadata supplied by the sample provider rather than from assay-based typing. The paper's findings and limits, for the study overall: Clinical and demographic metadata were provided uncurated, with the amount varying by source and participant.

The immunoSEQ Assay, a bias-controlled multiplex PCR, was used to amplify TCRbeta CDR3 regions from genomic DNA. For the original study's pipeline: Within the assay, amplification of reference gene primers was used to estimate how many nucleated cells each sample contained. To quantify the absolute abundance of each unique TCRbeta CDR3 rearrangement, sequence reads were collapsed and filtered. For each sample, productive Simpson clonality was calculated by taking the square root of Simpson's diversity index across productive rearrangements. TCRdb took over this immuneACCESS table, retaining in-frame rearrangements with V and J assigned. Such tables are incomplete; in checked studies, under half of the missing clones stem from an unresolved V gene, and the remainder is unexplained. That table is the source of V, J and clone size, and D and trimming were worked out from the DNA. The table for this sample lists approximately 120,000 clones; 65% to 90% of them were counted only once. The ten largest clones represent 20% to 30% of the sample.

The specimen sequenced was peripheral blood. This TCR came from a woman older than 75 with acute or convalescent COVID-19.

CDR3 sequence: CASSFSGGSNSPLHF. The DNA reads TGTGCCAGCAGCTTCTCGGGGGGGTCTAATTCACCCCTCCACTTT. The rearranged segments are TRBV7-6 and TRBJ1-6; TRBD1 is possibly the D segment (5 matching bases). CDR1 is given as SGHVS and CDR2 as FNYEAQ, both from the germline V gene. Between the V and J ends, shortened by 3 bases and 6 bases respectively, the junction contains 12 bases. The CDR3, cysteine through phenylalanine, is 15 amino acids long. The entry retains the CDR3 DNA only, 45 bases that are in frame from base 1.